These 27 T cell receptor beta chains were all obtained from the same sample, sequenced in a study of T cell clonality in common variable immunodeficiency. Sequenced by immunoSEQ multiplex PCR; TCRdb stores in-frame clones only, minus some. The sample shows 35,000 to 50,000 clones, none of them appearing just once. The specimen was peripheral blood mononuclear cells. All receptors come from a person aged 18-69 years in good health.

This clone occurred many times. The read comes to an end 3 residues before the CDR3 does, leaving the germline J gene to fill in the end. The V and J genes are TRBV10-2 and TRBJ2-5; 9 nucleotides agree with TRBD2. CDR1 is WSHSY, CDR2 SAAADI, per germline. This CDR3 has 15 residues. The V segment lost 3 bases and the J segment 3 bases; nucleotides outside the gene matches: 5. CDR3 loop: CASSDPGLAKETQYF. Partial CDR3 DNA: TGCGCCAGCAGTGACCCAGGACTAGCGAAAGAGACC.

This clone was detected ten times or more. The read finishes 3 residues shy of the CDR3 end, and the germline J gene is used to complete it. J is TRBJ1-2 and V is TRBV30, with no clear D. The CDR3 has 16 residues. Per germline, CDR1 GTSNPN and CDR2 SVGIG (reference sequence). V dropped 0 bases and J dropped 4 bases, with 18 bases sitting between them. The DNA read from the CDR3 is TGTGCCTGGAGTGTTGATCGGGTGCCTCTGGGCTATGGC. It yields the protein CAWSVDRVPLGYG. The full CDR3 sequence reads CAWSVDRVPLGYGYTF.

In its sample, this clone was seen many times. The read gets to within 3 residues of the CDR3 end, and the germline J gene fills in the rest. The rearrangement joins TRBV20-1 to TRBJ2-5, with 11 bases lining up with TRBD2. With V trimmed by 6 bases and J by 4 bases, 7 bases remained unmatched. CDR1 and CDR2 (germline): DFQATT, SNEGSKA (reference sequence). The CDR3 sequence is 14 residues long. The sequenced part of the CDR3 DNA is TGCAGTGCCTCGGGACTAGCGGACTTAGAGACC. This gives the protein CSASGLADLET. The CDR3 as a whole reads CSASGLADLETQYF.

This clone occurred many times. The CDR3 goes on 3 residues after the read ends, and that part is filled in from the germline J gene. This chain connects TRBV20-1 to TRBJ2-3, with TRBD2 identical over 7 bases. The CDR3 length is 15 residues. Looked up from germline, CDR1 is DFQATT and CDR2 is SNEGSKA (reference sequence). Partial CDR3 DNA: TGCAGTGCTAGAGATCGCGGGAGAGGTGGAGAGACG. Protein product: CSARDRGRGGET. The whole CDR3 sequence reads CSARDRGRGGETQYF.

Many counts were recorded for this clone. CDR3: CASSYPSNEQFF. Partial CDR3 DNA: TGTGCCAGCAGCTACCCGTCCAATGAG. The gene calls are TRBV6-2 or TRBV6-3 and TRBJ2-1; D is uncertain. Coverage ceases 3 residues before the CDR3 finishes, and the germline J gene fills in the end. Germline V CDR1 and CDR2: MNHEY, SVGEGT. With 6 bases removed from V and 6 bases from J, the gap between germline ends came to 9 bases. CDR3 length: 12 residues.

This clone was found a few times. The read ends 3 residues before the CDR3 terminus; that terminus is restored from the germline J gene. The chain links TRBV20-1 to TRBJ2-1; 9 positions match TRBD1. The germline gives CDR1 DFQATT, CDR2 SNEGSKA (reference sequence). V lost 3 bases to trimming and J lost 6 bases; unmatched junction nucleotides: 12. This CDR3 is 16 amino acids long. This CDR3 reads CSASFQAGQGRNEQFF. The part of the CDR3 DNA that was read is TGCAGTGCTAGTTTTCAGGCGGGACAGGGCCGCAATGAG.

This clone showed up many times. The read comes to an end 3 residues before the CDR3 does, leaving the germline J gene to fill in the end. The V call is TRBV30, the J call TRBJ2-2; D is perhaps TRBD2 (6 bases). The CDR3 has 18 residues. Trimming stripped 2 bases from V and 0 bases from J, with 19 bases between. The germline V gene has CDR1 GTSNPN and CDR2 SVGIG (reference sequence). Incomplete CDR3 DNA: TGTGCCTGGAGTACTTATTTTGGAGGAGGGGCGAACACCGGGGAG. Translating gives CAWSTYFGGGANTGE. The CDR3 in full is CAWSTYFGGGANTGELFF.

This clone was picked up many times. With the read ending 3 residues before the CDR3 end, the germline J gene is used to fill in that end. The rearrangement uses TRBV6-1 and TRBJ2-7, with D perhaps TRBD2 (6 bases). V lost 1 base and J 1 base, leaving 11 bases between the germline ends. The CDR3 runs 15 residues. CDR1 is MNHNS, CDR2 SASEGT, per germline. The CDR3 sequence: CASSEGGAGSYEQYF. The covered CDR3 bases are TGTGCCAGCAGTGAAGGGGGCGCGGGGTCCTACGAG.

The table lists this clone with a few counts. With the read ending 3 residues before the CDR3 end, the germline J gene is used to fill in that end. The gene calls are TRBV7-9 and TRBJ1-2, with 11 bases identical to TRBD1. Per germline, CDR1 SEHNR and CDR2 FQNEAQ (reference sequence). CDR3 length: 15 amino acids. CDR3 loop: CASSFGTGGAYDYTF. CDR3 DNA (partial): TGTGCCAGCAGCTTCGGGACAGGGGGGGCCTACGAC.

Many counts were recorded for this clone. This chain's CDR3 is CASSVEGAGITDTQYF. The DNA read from the CDR3 is TGTGCCAGCAGCGTAGAGGGAGCGGGGATCACAGATACG. This chain joins TRBV9 and TRBJ2-3, with 7 bases identical to TRBD2. The DNA ends 3 residues before the CDR3 does, and the rest of the CDR3 is filled in from the germline J gene. CDR1 and CDR2 (germline): SGDLS, YYNGEE. The CDR3 is 16 residues long. Trimming removed 0 bases from V and 2 bases from J; junction bases left unmatched: 6.

This clone was recorded at least ten times. The read terminates 3 residues ahead of where the CDR3 ends, so the germline J gene completes it. The chain links TRBV28 to TRBJ1-1; D call uncertain. Trimming removed 6 bases at V and 7 bases at J, with 9 bases between. CDR3 length: 11 residues. CDR1 is MDHEN, CDR2 SYDVKM, per germline. CDR3 DNA, as far as it was read: TGTGCCAGCAGATTCAACTATGAA. It is translated as CASRFNYE. The full-length CDR3 reads as CASRFNYEAFF.

This clone was detected only a few times. The sequenced fragment ends 3 residues before the CDR3 boundary, so the rest is inferred from the germline J gene. The chain joins TRBV7-3 to TRBJ1-2, with no clear D. This CDR3 has 14 amino acids. CDR1 is SGHTA, CDR2 FQGTGA, per germline. CDR3 amino acids: CASSTGLEPNIYTF. The CDR3 DNA, read in part, is TGTGCCAGCAGCACCGGACTAGAGCCAAACATC.

Turning to this clone: The read ends 3 residues shy of where the CDR3 ends; the end is completed using the germline J gene. This chain connects TRBV11-2 to TRBJ1-2, with D possibly TRBD1 on 6 matching bases. Germline loops: CDR1 SGHAT, CDR2 FQNNGV. The CDR3 totals 15 residues. Trimming left V 6 bases short and J 5 bases short, with 19 bases between. This chain's CDR3 is CASSFPAGERYGYTF. CDR3 bases read: TGTGCCAGCAGTTTTCCTGCAGGGGAGCGGTATGGC.

Many counts were recorded for this clone. The read terminates 3 residues ahead of where the CDR3 ends, so the germline J gene completes it. J is TRBJ2-7 and V is TRBV5-6; 7 nucleotides match TRBD2. This CDR3 is 14 amino acids long. The ends lost 4 bases at V and 2 bases at J; junction bases unmatched: 6. Per germline, CDR1 SGHDT and CDR2 YYEEEE. Partial CDR3 DNA: TGTGCCAGCAGCACCGGCAGCGGGACCTACGAG. This encodes CASSTGSGTYE. The entire CDR3 protein reads CASSTGSGTYEQYF.

This clone was counted many times. The CDR3 is cut off 3 residues early in the read; its end comes from the germline J gene. The J gene is TRBJ1-1, the V gene TRBV20-1; 11 bases match TRBD1. Trimming removed 3 bases from V and 4 bases from J; junction bases left unmatched: 10. The CDR3 loop spans 16 amino acids. Germline V gene lookup returns CDR1 DFQATT and CDR2 SNEGSKA (reference sequence). CDR3 loop: CSASARTGTGGTEAFF. Partial CDR3 DNA: TGCAGTGCTAGCGCACGGACCGGGACAGGGGGCACTGAA.

This clone was seen repeatedly, ten times or more. The read terminates 3 residues ahead of where the CDR3 ends, so the germline J gene completes it. The chain uses TRBV7-9 and TRBJ2-7; possible D gene TRBD2, 7 bases. V lost 0 bases to trimming and J lost 5 bases, with 11 bases between them. Germline V gene lookup returns CDR1 SEHNR and CDR2 FQNEAQ (reference sequence). The length of the CDR3 is 14 residues. The sequenced part of the CDR3 DNA is TGTGCCAGCAGCTTAGCGCGGGGGCGGGACGAG. It specifies CASSLARGRDE. The entire CDR3 sequence reads CASSLARGRDEQYF.

This clone was recorded many times. The read stops 3 residues short of the end of the CDR3; the missing end is completed from the germline J gene. This chain connects TRBV7-2 to TRBJ2-7; a weak D match, TRBD2 (5 bases). This CDR3 region has 12 residues. Trimming pared 4 bases from V and 6 bases from J, leaving 10 bases between. The germline CDR1 and CDR2 sequences are SGHTA and FQGNSA. The sequenced part of the CDR3 DNA is TGTGCCAGCAGCTCGGCCGGACTCGAG. This sequence encodes CASSSAGLE. The CDR3 reads in full as CASSSAGLEQYF.

At least ten counts were recorded for this clone. Read sequence stops 3 residues before the CDR3 end, and the germline J gene provides the missing end. The genes are TRBV11-2 and TRBJ1-2; TRBD1 agrees at 8 bases. Germline values: CDR1 SGHAT, CDR2 FQNNGV. The CDR3 has 14 residues. CDR3 amino acids: CASSLGQGARGYTF. The sequenced part of the CDR3 DNA is TGTGCCAGCAGCTTGGGTCAGGGGGCCCGCGGC.

Many counts were recorded for this clone. Read sequence stops 3 residues before the CDR3 end, and the germline J gene provides the missing end. The V gene is TRBV29-1, the J gene TRBJ1-1, with TRBD1 identical over 9 bases. Trimming cost V 6 bases and J 6 bases; bases outside gene matches: 5. The CDR3 runs 12 residues. Germline CDR1 and CDR2: SQVTM and ANQGSEA. The CDR3 sequence: CSVATGGPEAFF. The sequenced CDR3 bases are TGCAGCGTGGCTACAGGGGGCCCTGAA.

Of note for this clone: The read terminates 3 residues ahead of where the CDR3 ends, so the germline J gene completes it. V and J are TRBV19 and TRBJ2-2; 8 bases fit TRBD2. The V and J ends lost 6 bases and 6 bases, in that order; junction bases with no gene match: 6. Per the germline V gene, CDR1 is LNHDA and CDR2 is SQIVND (reference sequence). The CDR3 runs 14 residues. CDR3 residues: CASSPGLVPGELFF. The DNA read from the CDR3 is TGTGCCAGTAGCCCGGGACTAGTCCCCGGGGAG.

This clone was recorded at least ten times. Read sequence stops 3 residues before the CDR3 end, and the germline J gene provides the missing end. V and J are TRBV7-6 and TRBJ2-2; 8 bases map to TRBD1. Germline V gives CDR1 SGHVS, CDR2 FNYEAQ. With 1 base clipped from V and 0 bases from J, the junction kept 4 bases outside the gene matches. This CDR3 region has 17 residues. The CDR3 loop is CASSLGQGAANTGELFF. The CDR3 DNA, read in part, is TGTGCCAGCAGCTTAGGTCAGGGGGCCGCGAACACCGGGGAG.

This clone occurred many times. The CDR3 is cut off 3 residues early in the read; its end comes from the germline J gene. The genes are TRBV19 and TRBJ2-1; 7 positions agree with TRBD2. The CDR3 sequence is 15 residues long. Germline V gene lookup returns CDR1 LNHDA and CDR2 SQIVND (reference sequence). With V trimmed by 1 base and J by 4 bases, 4 bases remained unmatched. Partial CDR3 DNA: TGTGCCAGTAGTATAGGCCTAGCGGTGTACAATGAG. This encodes CASSIGLAVYNE. The full CDR3 is CASSIGLAVYNEQFF.

Concerning this clone: The read stops 3 residues short of the end of the CDR3; the missing end is completed from the germline J gene. V gene TRBV2 combines with J gene TRBJ1-6; a weak D match, TRBD1 (5 bases). The CDR3 totals 15 residues. Germline V gene lookup returns CDR1 SNHLY and CDR2 FYNNEI. V shed 7 bases and J shed 4 bases, with 14 bases lying between them. The CDR3 region is CASTTPGSYNSPLHF. CDR3 DNA, as far as it was read: TGTGCCAGCACTACACCAGGGTCTTATAATTCACCC.

The sample holds many counts of this clone. The CDR3 end lies 3 residues beyond the end of the read and is filled in from the germline J gene. Other DNA sequences in this specimen translate into the identical CDR3. V usage is TRBV12-3 or TRBV12-4 and J usage is TRBJ2-3; no clear D gene. The ends were cut back, 3 bases at V and 6 bases at J, with 4 bases in the middle. The CDR3 has 11 amino acids. The CDR3 bases that were read are TGTGCCAGCAGTTTCGGTGATACG. Translation: CASSFGDT. The full CDR3 protein is CASSFGDTQYF.

This clone was seen ten or more times. From the germline J gene comes the end of the CDR3, since the read stops 3 residues before it. The genes are TRBV5-1 and TRBJ2-3; D may be TRBD1 (6 bases). The germline V gene has CDR1 SGHRS and CDR2 YFSETQ. CDR3 length equals 12 residues. V lost 6 bases, J lost 6 bases, and 11 bases lay in between. The sequenced CDR3 bases are TGCGCCAGCATGGGGGCAGGGGATACG. This encodes CASMGAGDT. From start to end, the CDR3 is CASMGAGDTQYF.

This clone was picked up many times. The observed sequence ends 3 residues before the CDR3 terminus, with the missing tail filled in from the germline J gene. The rearrangement links TRBV4-1 to TRBJ2-7; D may be TRBD1 (5 bases). CDR3 length: 15 residues. Germline values: CDR1 MGHRA, CDR2 YSYEKL. V was clipped by 0 bases and J by 3 bases, with 12 bases between them. CDR3 loop: CASSQDEQEFYEQYF. The DNA read from the CDR3 is TGCGCCAGCAGCCAAGATGAACAGGAGTTCTACGAG.

This clone was found a few times. The read is 3 residues too short to cover the CDR3 end, so that end is filled in from the germline J gene. V usage is TRBV5-1 and J usage is TRBJ2-5, with 10 bases fitting TRBD1. The CDR3 has 14 residues. V lost 5 bases and J lost 3; bases outside the gene matches: 4. Germline values: CDR1 SGHRS, CDR2 YFSETQ. The CDR3 loop reads CASRGGTGEETQYF. The CDR3 DNA, read in part, is TGCGCCAGCAGGGGGGGGACAGGGGAAGAGACC.